The present T cell receptor beta chain was sequenced within a study of shared clonotypes between healthy human individuals. Germline loops: CDR1 LGHNA, CDR2 YSLEER. The CDR3 consists of 15 residues. The V end was cut by 1 base, the J end by 1 base, with 10 bases between. Sequenced by immunoSEQ multiplex PCR; TCRdb stores in-frame clones only, minus some. The data hold 2 million to 3 million clones, with under 95% observed a single time. The origin of this receptor is a man between 18 and 35 years old in good health. Some clones in this sample may be carry-over from other donors' samples. The sample was naive CD4+ T cells from PBMCs. Subset defined: CD45RA+ positively selected. The chain joins TRBV4-3 to TRBJ1-2; D possibly corresponds to TRBD1 (5 bases). CDR3 sequence: CASSQARQINYGYTF. In nucleotides, the CDR3 is TGCGCCAGCAGCCAAGCACGACAGATTAACTATGGCTACACCTTC.